Each of the 20 T cell receptor beta chains below was sequenced from the same sample in a study of cytomegalovirus exposure and HLA in healthy donors. 13 Jbeta primers and 60 Vbeta primers were used for the PCR. The method was immunoSEQ multiplex PCR; TCRdb's version includes in-frame clones alone and lacks a portion of them. Among more than 110,000 clones listed, about 78% were seen once. The specimen was PBMCs. Receptor source: a middle-aged man in good health and CMV-seropositive.

This clone was recorded once. V is TRBV5-8 and J is TRBJ1-2, with 9 bases that match TRBD1. The CDR3 spans 15 residues. CDR1 SGHTS and CDR2 YDEGEE come from the germline V gene. Germline trimming cut 4 bases from V and 6 bases from J; bases unmatched to any gene: 10. In DNA form, the CDR3 reads TGTGCCAGCAGCCTTATCGGACAGGGGACTAATGGCTACACCTTC. This gives the protein CASSLIGQGTNGYTF.

V gene TRBV6-6 combines with J gene TRBJ1-3; no reliable D call. The CDR3 length is 16 residues. V was clipped by 0 bases and J by 4 bases, with 13 bases between them. Germline-derived CDR1 and CDR2 are MNHNY and SVGAGI (reference sequence). The CDR3 here is CASSYSITGNGNTIYF. In nucleotides, the CDR3 is TGTGCCAGCAGTTACTCGATCACCGGGAACGGAAACACCATATATTTT.

J is TRBJ1-2 and V is TRBV28; 9 positions match TRBD1. Germline CDR1 and CDR2: MDHEN and SYDVKM. The CDR3 has 13 amino acids. V trimming: 6 bases; J trimming: 5 bases; junction bases outside the gene matches: 4. In DNA, the CDR3 is TGTGCCAGCAGCCCGGGACAGGGATATGGCTACACCTTC. Translating it yields CASSPGQGYGYTF.

This chain connects TRBV7-9 to TRBJ2-2; D is uncertain. Trimming removed 7 bases from V and 2 bases from J, with 11 bases in between. The CDR3 loop spans 14 amino acids. Germline-derived CDR1 and CDR2 are SEHNR and FQNEAQ (reference sequence). The CDR3, as DNA: TGTGCCAGCACCCCACAGCTAAACACCGGGGAGCTGTTTTTT. It translates to CASTPQLNTGELFF.

The chain combines TRBV7-2 with TRBJ2-4, with 9 bases matching TRBD2. The J segment lost 0 bases and the V segment lost 4 bases, leaving 4 bases of the junction unmatched. Germline V gene data show CDR1 as SGHTA and CDR2 as FQGNSA. The CDR3 is 16 amino acids. CDR3 in amino acids: CASSSGTSLAKNIQYF. The CDR3 DNA is TGTGCCAGCAGCTCCGGGACTAGCTTAGCCAAAAACATTCAGTACTTC.

This chain connects TRBV7-4 to TRBJ1-5; 11 nucleotides agree with TRBD1. The J segment lost 4 bases and the V segment lost 5 bases, leaving 13 bases of the junction unmatched. The CDR3 has 18 residues. Germline V gene data show CDR1 as SGHVT and CDR2 as SQSDAQ. The CDR3 loop is CASSQYAGTGGGNQPQHF. The DNA for the CDR3 is TGTGCCAGCAGCCAATATGCTGGGACAGGGGGAGGTAATCAGCCCCAGCATTTT.

This rearrangement joins TRBV5-6 to TRBJ1-2, with TRBD1 matching over 8 bases. The ends lost 4 bases at V and 3 bases at J; junction bases unmatched: 8. The CDR3 contains 15 residues. Germline lookup yields CDR1 SGHDT and CDR2 YYEEEE. The CDR3 loop is CASSPTGEIDYGYTF. The CDR3 nucleotides read TGTGCCAGCAGCCCGACAGGGGAAATAGACTATGGCTACACCTTC.

This clone was observed a single time. The chain recombines TRBV7-9 with TRBJ2-2; TRBD1 matches 7 bases. The V segment lost 6 bases and the J segment 1 base; nucleotides outside the gene matches: 5. CDR1 SEHNR and CDR2 FQNEAQ come from the germline V gene (reference sequence). The CDR3 length is 15 residues. This CDR3 is CASSFGQVNTGELFF. CDR3 sequence (DNA): TGTGCCAGCAGTTTTGGACAGGTGAACACCGGGGAGCTGTTTTTT.

This clone was counted at least ten times. J is TRBJ2-3 and V is TRBV7-9; weak D call: TRBD1 (6 bases). CDR3 length: 13 amino acids. V shed 5 bases and J shed 8 bases, with 14 bases lying between them. Germline V gives CDR1 SEHNR, CDR2 FQNEAQ (reference sequence). CDR3 sequence: CASSRSGHPTQYF. CDR3 DNA sequence: TGTGCCAGCAGCAGGTCGGGACACCCTACGCAGTATTTT.

V usage is TRBV19 and J usage is TRBJ2-7, with TRBD2 as a possible D gene (6 bases). The germline V and J ends were trimmed by 3 bases and 7 bases, with 13 bases remaining between them. The V gene's germline CDR1 is LNHDA and CDR2 SQIVND (reference sequence). The CDR3 covers 13 residues. The CDR3 loop reads CASSMSRAGEQYF. Written as DNA, the CDR3 is TGTGCCAGTAGTATGAGCCGCGCGGGAGAGCAGTACTTC.

V gene TRBV6-1 combines with J gene TRBJ2-4, with 7 bases identical to TRBD1. Trimming took 1 base from V and 9 from J; bases not matched to a gene: 6. The CDR3 extends over 14 amino acids. Per germline, CDR1 MNHNS and CDR2 SASEGT. The CDR3 reads CASSEETGVGIQYF. The CDR3 DNA sequence: TGTGCCAGCAGTGAAGAAACAGGGGTGGGCATTCAGTACTTC.

The CDR3 sequence: CASSLVQGAGSYSNQPQHF. CDR3 DNA sequence: TGTGCCAGCAGCTTGGTCCAGGGGGCTGGGTCCTATAGCAATCAGCCCCAGCATTTT. The rearrangement joins TRBV5-8 to TRBJ1-5; 8 positions match TRBD1. The CDR3 runs 19 residues. After removal of 0 bases from V and 0 bases from J, the junction contained 11 bases not matched to a gene. In germline, CDR1 is SGHTS, CDR2 YDEGEE.

The chain joins TRBV15 to TRBJ1-5, with 7 bases identical to TRBD1. V was pared by 1 base and J by 1 base, with 1 base of the junction left unmatched. Germline CDR1 is LNHNV and CDR2 is YYDKDF (reference sequence). The CDR3 runs 15 residues. The CDR3 reads CATSRGRGSNQPQHF. CDR3 nucleotide sequence: TGTGCCACCAGCAGAGGCAGGGGGAGCAATCAGCCCCAGCATTTT.

This chain links TRBV19 with TRBJ2-7, with 8 bases matching TRBD1. CDR3 length equals 13 residues. The germline CDR1 and CDR2 sequences are LNHDA and SQIVND (reference sequence). The V gene end was trimmed by 6 bases and the J gene end by 3 bases; junction bases not matched to a gene: 4. DNA for the CDR3: TGTGCCAGTAGAGCCGACAGGGGCTACGAGCAGTACTTC. It specifies CASRADRGYEQYF. The full variable domain, completed using reference TRBV19 and TRBJ2-7, is DGGITQSPKYLFRKEGQNVTLSCEQNLNHDAMYWYRQDPGQGLRLIYYSQIVNDFQKGDIAEGYSVSREKKESFPLTVTSAQKNPTAFYLCASRADRGYEQYFGPGTRLTVT.

V is TRBV29-1 and J is TRBJ1-1; 7 nucleotides agree with TRBD1. The J segment lost 4 bases and the V segment lost 4 bases, leaving 9 bases of the junction unmatched. The CDR3 has 14 amino acids. Germline V gene sequence: CDR1 SQVTM, CDR2 ANQGSEA. This CDR3 is CSVGLTGSGTEAFF. The CDR3 DNA reads as TGCAGCGTTGGTTTGACAGGGTCAGGCACTGAAGCTTTCTTT.

The V gene is TRBV5-5, the J gene TRBJ1-1; possibly TRBD1 for D (6 bases). The CDR3 has 16 residues. Trimming pared 3 bases from V and 0 bases from J, leaving 15 bases between. The germline CDR1 and CDR2 sequences are SGHKS and YYEKEE (reference sequence). The CDR3 is CASSSFDRTLNTEAFF. The CDR3 nucleotides are TGTGCCAGCAGCTCCTTCGACAGGACCCTGAACACTGAAGCTTTCTTT.

The chain has TRBV7-9 and TRBJ2-2; 8 positions match TRBD1. V shed 4 bases, J shed 0 bases, and the junction held 1 base outside the gene matches. CDR3 length: 15 residues. Germline V gives CDR1 SEHNR, CDR2 FQNEAQ (reference sequence). The CDR3 is CASSWTGPNTGELFF. The CDR3 coding sequence is TGTGCCAGCAGCTGGACAGGGCCGAACACCGGGGAGCTGTTTTTT.

The rearrangement links TRBV9 to TRBJ2-1; D uncertain. The germline CDR1 and CDR2 sequences are SGDLS and YYNGEE. With 0 bases removed from V and 0 bases from J, the gap between germline ends came to 7 bases. The CDR3 contains 15 residues. CDR3 in DNA: TGTGCCAGCAGCGTAGGAAGCGACTCCTACAATGAGCAGTTCTTC. The encoded protein is CASSVGSDSYNEQFF.

The rearrangement joins TRBV5-5 to TRBJ2-3; D possibly corresponds to TRBD1 (5 bases). The V gene's germline CDR1 is SGHKS and CDR2 YYEKEE (reference sequence). The V and J ends lost 0 bases and 3 bases respectively, with 8 bases between them. There are 14 residues in the CDR3. The CDR3 bases are TGTGCCAGCAGCTTGGGGGGCACGACAGATACGCAGTATTTT. It codes for CASSLGGTTDTQYF.

The genes are TRBV5-1 and TRBJ2-7; TRBD1 is a possible D gene (6 bases). This CDR3 comprises 15 residues. V shed 1 base and J shed 3 bases, with 14 bases lying between them. Germline V CDR1 and CDR2: SGHRS, YFSETQ. The CDR3, as DNA: TGCGCCAGCAGCTTGTCCAGGGGTCGAGTCTACGAGCAGTACTTC. Its protein product is CASSLSRGRVYEQYF.